The next 26 T cell receptor beta chains were all read from a single sample in a study of T cells after yellow fever vaccination. TCRdb independently ran MiXCR on the 5' RACE reads; one entry per CDR3 protein. Counted here are around 300,000 distinct CDR3 sequences, approximately 4.3% occurring once; the ten biggest clones make up less than 20%. The sequenced sample was PBMCs, obtained 15 days after the yellow fever booster vaccination. The receptors shown here come from a man aged 18 to 35 who received the YFV17D yellow fever vaccine.

This clonotype was counted only a few times. This rearrangement joins TRBV12-3 or TRBV12-4 to TRBJ1-1; no clear D gene. The germline V and J ends were trimmed by 7 bases and 3 bases, with 18 bases remaining between them. The CDR3 runs 15 residues. CDR3 coding DNA: TGTGCCAGCATCAGGCCCAGCGAGACTTACACTGAAGCTTTCTTT. As protein: CASIRPSETYTEAFF.

This clonotype was recorded at least ten times. The CDR3 DNA follows: TGCGCCAGCAGCATGCGGGGGTCCCCTAGCACAGATACGCAGTATTTT. This sequence encodes CASSMRGSPSTDTQYF. This chain links TRBV5-1 with TRBJ2-3, with 7 positions matching TRBD2. Germline V gives CDR1 SGHRS, CDR2 YFSETQ. The CDR3 is made up of 16 amino acids. Losses at the gene ends were 4 bases for V and 0 bases for J; bases not matched to a gene: 8. Together with reference TRBV5-1 and TRBJ2-3, the CDR3 gives the full variable domain: KAGVTQTPRYLIKTRGQQVTLSCSPISGHRSVSWYQQTPGQGLQFLFEYFSETQRNKGNFPGRFSGRQFSNSRSEMNVSTLELGDSALYLCASSMRGSPSTDTQYFGPGTRLTVL.

This clonotype turned up a few times. This chain joins TRBV29-1 and TRBJ2-5; TRBD2 matches 8 bases. Per germline, CDR1 SQVTM and CDR2 ANQGSEA. This CDR3 contains 16 residues. The junction had 10 bases not matched to a gene; V was cut back by 3 bases and J by 1 base. Here the CDR3 DNA reads TGCAGCGTTGAGGGCCCGCGGGGGGCTTTCCAAGAGACCCAGTACTTC. This codes for CSVEGPRGAFQETQYF.

Only a few counts were recorded for this clonotype. The chain links TRBV7-2 to TRBJ2-7; D not certain. Trimming cost V 1 base and J 3 bases, with 7 bases left between them. The CDR3 is 13 amino acids. The germline CDR1 and CDR2 sequences are SGHTA and FQGNSA. CDR3 loop: CASSLVAFYEQYF. DNA for the CDR3: TGTGCCAGCAGCTTAGTAGCCTTCTACGAGCAGTACTTC.

The chain combines TRBV7-9 with TRBJ2-7, with 7 bases that match TRBD2. Trimming at V came to 4 bases and at J to 3 bases, leaving 6 bases not matched to a gene. The CDR3 is 14 amino acids. Germline CDR1 and CDR2: SEHNR and FQNEAQ (reference sequence). CDR3 DNA: TGTGCCAGCAGCTCCACGGGACTAAGCTACGAGCAGTACTTC. It yields the protein CASSSTGLSYEQYF.

This clonotype has more than one count but fewer than ten. This chain connects TRBV24-1 to TRBJ1-4; TRBD1 is a possible D gene (5 bases). CDR3 length: 16 amino acids. Germline CDR1 KGHDR, CDR2 SFDVKD. V was shortened by 0 bases and J by 8 bases, with 15 bases between the two germline ends. The CDR3 sequence: CATSDLPSGGLEKLFF. The CDR3 coding sequence is TGTGCCACCAGTGATTTGCCTTCGGGGGGTTTGGAAAAACTGTTTTTT.

This clonotype was detected only a few times. The chain carries TRBV5-6 and TRBJ2-1; 8 bases are shared with TRBD2. CDR1 is SGHDT, CDR2 YYEEEE, per germline. The length of the CDR3 is 16 residues. V trimming: 5 bases; J trimming: 6 bases; junction bases outside the gene matches: 13. The CDR3 DNA reads as TGTGCCAGCAGACGTGACGGAGTAGCGGGGTCCAATGAGCAGTTCTTC. Its protein is CASRRDGVAGSNEQFF.

This chain joins TRBV6-2 or TRBV6-3 and TRBJ1-2; D may be TRBD1 (5 bases). Deletions cut 6 bases from V and 5 bases from J, with 10 bases between. CDR1 and CDR2 from the germline V gene are MNHEY and SVGEGT. This CDR3 is built from 12 residues. The CDR3 bases are TGTGCCAGCAGGCCAGACAGTTATGGCTACACCTTC. Translation gives CASRPDSYGYTF.

This clonotype showed up many times. The chain combines TRBV6-5 with TRBJ2-5; TRBD2 might be the D (5 bases). Germline lookup yields CDR1 MNHEY and CDR2 SVGAGI. V shed 6 bases and J shed 5 bases, with 13 bases lying between them. The CDR3 runs to 13 residues. CDR3 region: CASSDRGAETQYF. CDR3 in DNA: TGTGCCAGCAGCGATCGGGGTGCCGAGACCCAGTACTTC.

There are a few counts of this clonotype. The chain employs TRBV27 and TRBJ1-6, with unresolved D. Trimming left V 3 bases short and J 10 bases short, with 10 bases between. CDR1 and CDR2 from the germline V gene are MNHEY and SMNVEV (reference sequence). This CDR3 spans 13 amino acids. CDR3 sequence: CASSFGRESPLHF. CDR3 DNA: TGTGCCAGCAGTTTTGGACGAGAGTCACCCCTCCACTTT.

This clonotype was seen repeatedly, ten times or more. The chain employs TRBV28 and TRBJ1-4, with D maybe TRBD1 (5 bases). The CDR3 sequence is 14 residues long. Germline V gene data show CDR1 as MDHEN and CDR2 as SYDVKM. V was clipped by 2 bases and J by 7 bases, with 11 bases between them. CDR3 in DNA: TGTGCCAGCAGTTTAGGCAGGGAATTTGAAAAACTGTTTTTT. It codes for CASSLGREFEKLFF.

This clonotype turned up a few times. The gene calls are TRBV6-2 or TRBV6-3 and TRBJ2-7; possibly TRBD2 for D (5 bases). CDR1 and CDR2 from the germline V gene are MNHEY and SVGEGT. The CDR3 has 12 residues. V was cut by 3 bases and J by 6 bases, with 9 bases left in between. The CDR3 DNA follows: TGTGCCAGCAGTTATGAGGGTAGCGAGCAGTACTTC. Its translation: CASSYEGSEQYF.

This clonotype has a count of ten or more. CDR3 nucleotide sequence: TGTGCCAGCAGCGTAGACGGGACGCTCACCGGGGAGCTGTTTTTT. It is translated as CASSVDGTLTGELFF. This chain uses TRBV9 with TRBJ2-2; perhaps D is TRBD1 or TRBD2 (5 bases each). V lost 0 bases to trimming and J lost 4 bases, with 10 bases between them. The CDR3 spans 15 residues. CDR1 is SGDLS, CDR2 YYNGEE, per germline.

This clonotype was recorded at least ten times. The V and J genes are TRBV20-1 and TRBJ2-3, with 8 bases lining up with TRBD2. Germline V CDR1 and CDR2: DFQATT, SNEGSKA (reference sequence). V dropped 5 bases and J dropped 3; count of bases not matched to a gene: 7. The CDR3 has 14 residues. The DNA for the CDR3 is TGCAGTGCTCCGGGGGGGTTGGGGACAGATACGCAGTATTTT. It translates to CSAPGGLGTDTQYF.

This clonotype was picked up a small number of times. The junction differs from germline at one of its ends, possibly a read error. The V call is TRBV13, the J call TRBJ1-2, with D possibly TRBD1 on 6 matching bases. Per germline, CDR1 PRHDT and CDR2 FYEKMQ (reference sequence). The CDR3 runs 14 residues. The CDR3 bases are TGTGCCAGCAGCGTAGGAAATTCTCAGGGGGGCTACACCTTC. Translation: CASSVGNSQGGYTF.

This clonotype was detected many times. The chain links TRBV18 to TRBJ2-1; D is unclear. This CDR3 has 13 amino acids. Trimming left V 5 bases short and J 7 bases short, with 12 bases between. Germline CDR1 KGHSH, CDR2 LQKENI. This chain's CDR3 is CASSSRVINEQFF. In DNA form, the CDR3 reads TGTGCCAGCTCATCCCGGGTCATAAATGAGCAGTTCTTC.

The chain has TRBV7-9 and TRBJ2-1, with a weak D call TRBD1 (6 bases). Germline V gene sequence: CDR1 SEHNR, CDR2 FQNEAQ (reference sequence). This CDR3 spans 15 amino acids. Trimming cost V 5 bases and J 2 bases, with 13 bases left between them. CDR3 sequence (DNA): TGTGCCAGCAGCCCCAGGGGTTCAACCTACAATGAGCAGTTCTTC. Translating it yields CASSPRGSTYNEQFF.

V gene TRBV6-1 combines with J gene TRBJ2-4; 10 nucleotides match TRBD1. The CDR3 has 14 amino acids. Unmatched junction bases numbered 7, after V lost 6 bases and J lost 8 bases. Per germline, CDR1 MNHNS and CDR2 SASEGT. The CDR3 DNA is TGTGCCAGCAGAGATTCCGGGACAGGGGACATTCAGTACTTC. Its translation: CASRDSGTGDIQYF.

V is TRBV4-3 and J is TRBJ2-1; 10 nucleotides match TRBD1. Germline V CDR1 and CDR2: LGHNA, YSLEER. J was trimmed by 7 bases and V by 1 base; bases with no gene match: 22. CDR3 length: 21 amino acids. The CDR3 protein is CASSQGLLTGGLSHPRNEQFF. DNA for the CDR3: TGCGCCAGCAGCCAAGGGCTCCTGACAGGGGGCCTATCCCACCCGAGGAATGAGCAGTTCTTC.

By frequency in the sample, this clonotype is medium-sized. This sequence joins TRBV4-1 and TRBJ1-2; 8 bases agree with TRBD1. The CDR3 is 13 amino acids. V dropped 4 bases and J dropped 8; count of bases not matched to a gene: 6. Per the germline V gene, CDR1 is MGHRA and CDR2 is YSYEKL. The CDR3 region has the DNA TGCGCCAGCAGCCGCGACAGGGGTGACGGCTACACCTTC. Protein product: CASSRDRGDGYTF.

Here the CDR3 DNA reads TGCGCCAGCAGCCAAGATTGGGCAGGGAATGGCTACACCTTC. Translating gives CASSQDWAGNGYTF. The J gene is TRBJ1-2, the V gene TRBV4-1; TRBD1 might be the D (5 bases). The CDR3 covers 14 residues. V lost 0 bases and J lost 6, with 11 bases in between. Germline V gene lookup returns CDR1 MGHRA and CDR2 YSYEKL.

This clonotype was seen at least ten times. Here the CDR3 DNA reads TGCAGTGCTAGAGGGGCCCGGGTAGCGGGGAACTCCTACGAGCAGTACTTC. Residues: CSARGARVAGNSYEQYF. The chain carries TRBV20-1 and TRBJ2-7, with 8 nucleotides matching TRBD2. Losses at the gene ends were 1 base for V and 0 bases for J; bases not matched to a gene: 11. Germline V gene data show CDR1 as DFQATT and CDR2 as SNEGSKA (reference sequence). The CDR3 consists of 17 residues.

This clonotype has at least ten counts. V is TRBV20-1 and J is TRBJ1-2; 9 bases fit TRBD1. CDR1 and CDR2 (germline): DFQATT, SNEGSKA (reference sequence). V shed 1 base, J shed 4 bases, and the junction held 4 bases outside the gene matches. There are 14 residues in the CDR3. CDR3 amino acids: CSARGQGGVYGYTF. The CDR3 DNA is TGCAGTGCTAGAGGACAGGGGGGGGTCTATGGCTACACCTTC.

V and J are TRBV23-1 and TRBJ2-7; 10 positions match TRBD2. TRBV23-1 is identified as an open reading frame with a role that is uncertain. Germline trimming cut 4 bases from V and 0 bases from J; bases unmatched to any gene: 9. This CDR3 is 17 amino acids long. This CDR3 reads CASSLGVAGGTSYEQYV. For the CDR3, the DNA is TGCGCCAGCAGTCTTGGAGTAGCGGGGGGTACCTCCTACGAGCAGTACGTC.

This clonotype was counted only a few times. The chain is built from TRBV12-3 or TRBV12-4 and TRBJ2-5; D could derive from TRBD1 or TRBD2 (5 bases each). Deletions cut 6 bases from V and 4 bases from J, with 18 bases between. The CDR3 totals 15 residues. The CDR3, as DNA: TGTGCCAGCAGCTACGGGACCTCAGGAGCAGAGACCCAGTACTTC. Translation gives CASSYGTSGAETQYF.

This clonotype was counted many times. The chain carries TRBV2 and TRBJ2-1, with D possibly called TRBD1 or TRBD2 (5 bases each). The CDR3 sequence is 15 residues long. V was cut by 2 bases and J by 6 bases, with 14 bases left in between. Looked up from germline, CDR1 is SNHLY and CDR2 is FYNNEI. The CDR3: CASSERGPTANEQFF. CDR3 nucleotides: TGTGCCAGCAGTGAACGGGGACCGACCGCCAATGAGCAGTTCTTC. The whole variable domain, filled in from reference TRBV2 and TRBJ2-1, reads EPEVTQTPSHQVTQMGQEVILRCVPISNHLYFYWYRQILGQKVEFLVSFYNNEISEKSEIFDDQFSVERPDGSNFTLKIRSTKLEDSAMYFCASSERGPTANEQFFGPGTRLTVL.